This passage covers 10 T cell receptor beta chains from one sample sequenced in a study of T cell changes during pregnancy in multiple sclerosis. Sequencing used immunoSEQ multiplex PCR; TCRdb keeps in-frame clones, though not all of them. The data contain approximately 48,000 clones, 80% to 95% of them singletons. This material consisted of CD4+ T cells from peripheral blood mononuclear cells, taken after pregnancy. These receptors all stem from a female donor with multiple sclerosis, enrolled in a pregnancy study.

This clone appeared once. The chain employs TRBV18 and TRBJ2-5; no firm D call. V was pared by 5 bases and J by 2 bases, with 6 bases between. CDR3 length: 12 amino acids. CDR1 is KGHSH and CDR2 is LQKENI in the germline V gene. The CDR3, as DNA: TGTGCCAGCTCAACGACTCAAGAGACCCAGTACTTC. It yields the protein CASSTTQETQYF.

This clone was found once. The chain joins TRBV6-1 to TRBJ2-7; D possibly corresponds to TRBD1 (5 bases). Trimming pared 7 bases from V and 2 bases from J, leaving 9 bases between. In germline, CDR1 is MNHNS, CDR2 SASEGT. This CDR3 has 12 residues. CDR3 in amino acids: CASKRGTYEQYF. The DNA for the CDR3 is TGTGCCAGCAAAAGGGGCACCTACGAGCAGTACTTC.

J is TRBJ2-1 and V is TRBV10-1; 10 nucleotides line up with TRBD2. Trimming at V came to 4 bases and at J to 6 bases, leaving 3 bases not matched to a gene. Germline V gene lookup returns CDR1 WNHNN and CDR2 SYGVQD (reference sequence). This CDR3 is 14 amino acids long. CDR3 sequence: CASSASGSFNEQFF. The CDR3 nucleotides are TGCGCCAGCAGTGCTAGCGGGAGTTTCAATGAGCAGTTCTTC.

The gene calls are TRBV7-8 and TRBJ2-7, with TRBD1 as a possible D gene (6 bases). The CDR3 sequence is 15 residues long. The V end was cut by 1 base, the J end by 5 bases, with 15 bases between. Germline V CDR1 and CDR2: SGHVS, FQNEAQ. CDR3 sequence reads: CASSLVVGANDEQYF. DNA for the CDR3: TGTGCCAGCAGCTTAGTTGTGGGGGCTAACGACGAGCAGTACTTC.

This chain uses TRBV11-2 with TRBJ1-2; D gene ambiguous. Trimming removed 0 bases from V and 8 bases from J, with 13 bases in between. The CDR3 sequence is 14 residues long. Looked up from germline, CDR1 is SGHAT and CDR2 is FQNNGV. CDR3 DNA: TGTGCCAGCAGCTTAGAGAGGGCAGCCGGGGGCTACACCTTC. Its translation is CASSLERAAGGYTF.

The V and J genes are TRBV7-3 and TRBJ2-5, with D uncertain. Trimming stripped 5 bases from V and 5 bases from J, with 12 bases between. The CDR3 has 13 amino acids. The germline CDR1 and CDR2 sequences are SGHTA and FQGTGA. The CDR3 region is CASSLRLQETQYF. In DNA form, the CDR3 reads TGTGCCAGCAGCCTCAGGCTTCAGGAGACCCAGTACTTC.

The rearrangement joins TRBV5-1 to TRBJ1-1; 7 nucleotides agree with TRBD1. CDR1 is SGHRS and CDR2 is YFSETQ in the germline V gene. V was pared by 0 bases and J by 4 bases, with 3 bases of the junction left unmatched. The CDR3 loop spans 14 amino acids. CDR3 sequence reads: CASSLGQGVTEAFF. The CDR3 region has the DNA TGCGCCAGCAGCTTGGGTCAGGGGGTCACTGAAGCTTTCTTT.

The chain is built from TRBV19 and TRBJ2-7; the D gene is possibly TRBD1 (7 bases). The CDR3 extends over 14 amino acids. Germline V gene lookup returns CDR1 LNHDA and CDR2 SQIVND (reference sequence). V lost 5 bases to trimming and J lost 2 bases, with 13 bases between them. The CDR3 region has the DNA TGTGCCAGTAGTCCCCAGGGGGGTCCCTACGAGCAGTACTTC. It translates to CASSPQGGPYEQYF.

This chain uses TRBV28 with TRBJ1-1; tentatively, D is TRBD1 (6 bases). Germline V gene sequence: CDR1 MDHEN, CDR2 SYDVKM. This CDR3 comprises 15 residues. The V end was cut by 10 bases, the J end by 6 bases, with 24 bases between. The CDR3 sequence: CATQGEGRGWSEAFF. The CDR3 nucleotides are TGTGCCACTCAAGGAGAGGGGAGGGGGTGGTCTGAAGCTTTCTTT.

The CDR3 spells CASSQGPRTSDYTDTQYF. CDR3 nucleotides: TGTGCCAGCAGCCAAGGCCCTAGGACTAGCGACTACACAGATACGCAGTATTTT. This sequence joins TRBV14 and TRBJ2-3, with 9 bases matching TRBD2. The V gene's germline CDR1 is SGHDN and CDR2 FVKESK. The CDR3 contains 18 residues. J lost 2 bases, V lost 1 base, and 10 bases had no gene match.